One sample yielded the 25 T cell receptor beta chains listed below, sequenced in a study of blood T cell repertoires in COVID-19. Libraries were prepared by immunoSEQ multiplex PCR; TCRdb keeps only in-frame clonotypes and omits some of them. The sample has some 220,000 clones, 85% to 90% seen once. The sequenced sample was PBMCs or T cells enriched from blood (not recorded which). The source of these receptors is a woman in her late teens or twenties in a cohort exposed to, infected with or recovered from COVID-19 (not recorded which).

V and J are TRBV18 and TRBJ2-1; TRBD2 might be the D (7 bases). Germline assignment: CDR1 KGHSH and CDR2 LQKENI. CDR3 length equals 16 residues. Trimming removed 0 bases from V and 0 bases from J, with 9 bases in between. For the CDR3, the DNA is TGTGCCAGCTCACCACCAGGGGGGGGCTCCTACAATGAGCAGTTCTTC. Residues: CASSPPGGGSYNEQFF.

The chain couples TRBV5-6 to TRBJ2-7, with 11 bases aligning to TRBD1. With 4 bases clipped from V and 6 bases from J, the junction kept 9 bases outside the gene matches. This CDR3 is built from 15 residues. The germline V gene encodes CDR1 SGHDT and CDR2 YYEEEE. CDR3 amino acids: CASSRTGGAGREQYF. For the CDR3, the DNA is TGTGCCAGCAGCCGGACAGGGGGCGCGGGACGCGAGCAGTACTTC.

The rearrangement uses TRBV29-1 and TRBJ1-1; D is ambiguous. The V and J ends lost 7 bases and 6 bases respectively, with 21 bases between them. Germline CDR1 SQVTM, CDR2 ANQGSEA. This CDR3 spans 14 amino acids. CDR3 loop: CSAEIGGGLAEAFF. CDR3 bases: TGCAGCGCCGAGATAGGCGGCGGACTCGCTGAAGCTTTCTTT.

The chain joins TRBV29-1 to TRBJ1-2, with D unclear. Trimming pared 4 bases from V and 1 base from J, leaving 4 bases between. There are 11 residues in the CDR3. In germline, CDR1 is SQVTM, CDR2 ANQGSEA. CDR3: CSVVINYGYTF. CDR3 sequence (DNA): TGCAGCGTTGTTATTAACTATGGCTACACCTTC.

This clone was seen a single time. The chain employs TRBV7-9 and TRBJ1-2; 7 nucleotides match TRBD1. The trim removed 9 bases at V and 1 base at J, leaving 11 bases unmatched. The CDR3 extends over 15 amino acids. Germline V gene data show CDR1 as SEHNR and CDR2 as FQNEAQ (reference sequence). The CDR3 spells CASTSWDSLNYGYTF. CDR3 DNA: TGTGCCAGTACCAGTTGGGACAGCCTTAACTATGGCTACACCTTC.

The gene calls are TRBV19 and TRBJ1-5; 11 nucleotides match TRBD1. CDR3 length: 15 residues. V was pared by 6 bases and J by 6 bases, with 7 bases of the junction left unmatched. Germline loops: CDR1 LNHDA, CDR2 SQIVND (reference sequence). The DNA for the CDR3 is TGTGCCAGTAGCGCTGGACAGGGGGCTTTTCAGCCCCAGCATTTT. It codes for CASSAGQGAFQPQHF. Using reference TRBV19 and TRBJ1-5 for the parts outside the CDR3, the full variable domain is DGGITQSPKYLFRKEGQNVTLSCEQNLNHDAMYWYRQDPGQGLRLIYYSQIVNDFQKGDIAEGYSVSREKKESFPLTVTSAQKNPTAFYLCASSAGQGAFQPQHFGDGTRLSIL.

The rearrangement uses TRBV18 and TRBJ2-1; 12 nucleotides match TRBD2. There are 17 residues in the CDR3. Per the germline V gene, CDR1 is KGHSH and CDR2 is LQKENI. Trimming removed 1 base from V and 5 bases from J; junction bases left unmatched: 6. CDR3 coding DNA: TGTGCCAGCTCACCACGGCGACTAGCGGGAGTCGACAATGAGCAGTTCTTC. Its protein product is CASSPRRLAGVDNEQFF.

The rearrangement links TRBV6-5 to TRBJ2-7, with D maybe TRBD1 (6 bases). The CDR3 spans 15 residues. CDR1 MNHEY and CDR2 SVGAGI come from the germline V gene. V was clipped by 0 bases and J by 4 bases, with 13 bases between them. In DNA form, the CDR3 reads TGTGCCAGCAGTTACTCGAGGGCAGGGGTGTACGAGCAGTACTTC. It codes for CASSYSRAGVYEQYF.

Worth noting for this clone: The sample has other DNA sequences that encode this CDR3 too. J is TRBJ2-2 and V is TRBV28, with 9 bases lining up with TRBD2. Unmatched junction bases numbered 3, after V lost 6 bases and J lost 4 bases. CDR3 length: 14 residues. CDR1 is MDHEN, CDR2 SYDVKM, per germline. Here the CDR3 DNA reads TGTGCCAGCAGACCGGGACTAGCCACCGGGGAGCTGTTTTTT. This gives the protein CASRPGLATGELFF.

The rearrangement joins TRBV27 to TRBJ1-5; 8 nucleotides align to TRBD1. Per germline, CDR1 MNHEY and CDR2 SMNVEV (reference sequence). This CDR3 has 13 residues. V lost 6 bases, J lost 2 bases, and 0 bases stayed unmatched. The DNA for the CDR3 is TGTGCCAGCAGGACAGGGGGCAATCAGCCCCAGCATTTT. This translates into CASRTGGNQPQHF.

CDR3 in DNA: TGTGCCAGCTTCAGCTCGGGCGGGCTTTCCTACGAGCAGTACTTC. Amino acids: CASFSSGGLSYEQYF. This rearrangement joins TRBV6-5 to TRBJ2-7; D is perhaps TRBD2 (5 bases). Trimming cost V 8 bases and J 1 base, with 18 bases left between them. The CDR3 is made up of 15 amino acids. Germline lookup yields CDR1 MNHEY and CDR2 SVGAGI.

The rearrangement links TRBV28 to TRBJ2-7; D possibly corresponds to TRBD1 (6 bases). The V end lost 7 bases, the J end lost 3 bases, and 31 bases lay between the germline ends. The CDR3 is made up of 19 amino acids. Germline values: CDR1 MDHEN, CDR2 SYDVKM. CDR3 sequence reads: CASKPHRAKIGTLHYEQYF. The CDR3 DNA follows: TGTGCCAGCAAACCCCACAGGGCTAAGATCGGGACCCTACACTACGAGCAGTACTTC.

The table lists this clone with a few counts. The genes are TRBV2 and TRBJ1-6; no firm D call. The germline V gene encodes CDR1 SNHLY and CDR2 FYNNEI. This CDR3 has 16 residues. V was shortened by 1 base and J by 0 bases, with 7 bases between the two germline ends. CDR3 coding DNA: TGTGCCAGCAGTGAAGGCGGCAGCTCCTATAATTCACCCCTCCACTTT. It encodes CASSEGGSSYNSPLHF.

J is TRBJ2-3 and V is TRBV29-1; 7 bases line up with TRBD1. The germline CDR1 and CDR2 sequences are SQVTM and ANQGSEA. J lost 1 base, V lost 6 bases, and 10 bases had no gene match. The CDR3 is 15 residues long. CDR3 sequence (DNA): TGCAGCGTGAGGGGGCTGGGGGCGGGCACAGATACGCAGTATTTT. Its translation: CSVRGLGAGTDTQYF.

This clone occurred a few times. This chain uses TRBV10-3 with TRBJ1-1; the D is unclear. Germline V gives CDR1 ENHRY, CDR2 SYGVKD. The CDR3 consists of 13 residues. V dropped 5 bases and J dropped 1 base, with 8 bases sitting between them. The CDR3 DNA reads as TGTGCCATCAGTCCGGAGGGGAACACTGAAGCTTTCTTT. As protein: CAISPEGNTEAFF.

V usage is TRBV5-1 and J usage is TRBJ1-2, with TRBD1 matching over 7 bases. The ends lost 4 bases at V and 3 bases at J; junction bases unmatched: 6. Germline assignment: CDR1 SGHRS and CDR2 YFSETQ. The CDR3 is 14 amino acids. The CDR3 is CASSAGTADYGYTF. The CDR3 DNA reads TGCGCCAGCAGCGCCGGGACAGCAGACTATGGCTACACCTTC.

CDR3 protein: CAAGQLRWQYF. Here the CDR3 DNA reads TGTGCCGCGGGACAGTTACGGTGGCAGTATTTT. V usage is TRBV6-5 and J usage is TRBJ2-3; weak D call: TRBD1 (7 bases). Trimming cost V 11 bases and J 11 bases, with 17 bases left between them. Germline lookup yields CDR1 MNHEY and CDR2 SVGAGI. The CDR3 totals 11 residues.

This clone was detected only once. The chain joins TRBV7-8 to TRBJ2-1, with D unclear. The CDR3 is 11 amino acids. Trimming cost V 5 bases and J 4 bases, with 3 bases left between them. Germline CDR1 is SGHVS and CDR2 is FQNEAQ. The CDR3 protein is CASSPYNEQFF. For the CDR3, the DNA is TGTGCCAGCAGCCCATACAATGAGCAGTTCTTC.

V is TRBV18 and J is TRBJ2-7; tentative D call: TRBD2 (6 bases). Trimming took off 5 bases at V and 3 bases at J, with 11 bases between the two ends. Germline CDR1 KGHSH, CDR2 LQKENI. The CDR3 is 13 amino acids. The CDR3 nucleotides read TGTGCCAGCTCAATGCGGGACCACTACGAGCAGTACTTC. It codes for CASSMRDHYEQYF.

This clone appeared once. This chain connects TRBV3-1 (or the pseudogene TRBV3-2) to TRBJ1-1; D ambiguous. Germline V gene sequence: CDR1 LGHDT, CDR2 YNNKEL (reference sequence). CDR3 length equals 12 residues. V shed 2 bases and J shed 3 bases, with 4 bases lying between them. The CDR3: CASSQRDTEAFF. CDR3 DNA sequence: TGTGCCAGCAGCCAAAGAGACACTGAAGCTTTCTTT.

This clone was seen once. The chain has TRBV12-3 or TRBV12-4 and TRBJ2-1; 11 bases agree with TRBD2. V shed 8 bases and J 4 bases; nucleotides not matched to a gene: 1. The CDR3 has 13 residues. The CDR3 DNA reads as TGTGCCAGCCGACTAGCGGGATACAATGAGCAGTTCTTC. Its protein is CASRLAGYNEQFF.

CDR3 in DNA: TGTGCCAGCAGTTTTGGACTAGCGGGGAGTCAAGAGACCCAGTACTTC. Amino acids: CASSFGLAGSQETQYF. The chain has TRBV6-2 or TRBV6-3 and TRBJ2-5; 12 bases are a match to TRBD2. In germline, CDR1 is MNHEY, CDR2 SVGEGT. V lost 4 bases, J lost 2 bases, and 5 bases stayed unmatched. This CDR3 contains 16 residues.

The chain links TRBV6-5 to TRBJ1-1; D is undetermined. This CDR3 contains 15 residues. CDR1 is MNHEY, CDR2 SVGAGI, per germline. The V end was cut by 6 bases, the J end by 0 bases, with 14 bases between. This chain's CDR3 is CASRPGLFMNTEAFF. DNA for the CDR3: TGTGCCAGCAGGCCAGGTCTTTTCATGAACACTGAAGCTTTCTTT.

The count of this clone is one. The chain combines TRBV10-3 with TRBJ2-3; TRBD2 is a possible D gene (6 bases). Germline V gene sequence: CDR1 ENHRY, CDR2 SYGVKD. With 4 bases removed from V and 3 bases from J, the gap between germline ends came to 14 bases. CDR3 length: 15 amino acids. The CDR3: CAISAFLAETDTQYF. The CDR3 bases are TGTGCCATCAGTGCATTTTTAGCGGAGACAGATACGCAGTATTTT.

In its sample, this clone was seen once. V gene TRBV6-1 combines with J gene TRBJ2-5, with 8 nucleotides matching TRBD1. Germline trimming cut 1 base from V and 1 base from J; bases unmatched to any gene: 5. This CDR3 spans 16 amino acids. CDR1 and CDR2 from the germline V gene are MNHNS and SASEGT. The DNA of the CDR3 is TGTGCCAGCAGTGAAGGGAAGGGGACAGGCCAAGAGACCCAGTACTTC. As protein: CASSEGKGTGQETQYF.